What follows are 30 T cell receptor beta chains derived from one specimen sequenced in a study of technical replicates of blood from several donors. Clones were sequenced by immunoSEQ multiplex PCR, and TCRdb holds only the in-frame ones, with some missing. The sample holds fewer than 20,000 clones, 82% seen once. The sequenced sample was PBMCs. The receptors come from a human donor in good health. Some clones in this sample may be carry-over from other donors' samples.

This chain connects TRBV9 to TRBJ2-1; D gene uncertain. Germline V gene sequence: CDR1 SGDLS, CDR2 YYNGEE. The CDR3 length is 15 residues. V was clipped by 2 bases and J by 3 bases, with 12 bases between them. For the CDR3, the DNA is TGTGCCAGCAGCGTTGGGCAGACACTCTACAATGAGCAGTTCTTC. This encodes CASSVGQTLYNEQFF.

The rearrangement joins TRBV19 to TRBJ2-1; 8 bases line up with TRBD2. Germline CDR1 is LNHDA and CDR2 is SQIVND (reference sequence). Germline trimming cut 6 bases from V and 3 bases from J; bases unmatched to any gene: 7. This CDR3 is built from 15 residues. The chain's CDR3 is CASRRAGVNYNEQFF. DNA for the CDR3: TGTGCCAGTAGACGAGCGGGAGTAAACTACAATGAGCAGTTCTTC.

The rearrangement uses TRBV5-4 and TRBJ1-2, with 10 bases matching TRBD1. Germline V CDR1 and CDR2: SGHNT, YYREEE (reference sequence). The CDR3 is 16 amino acids. J was trimmed by 1 base and V by 5 bases; bases with no gene match: 8. In DNA form, the CDR3 reads TGTGCCAGCAGACCTGACAGGGGGCGGGTTAACTATGGCTACACCTTC. Encoded protein: CASRPDRGRVNYGYTF.

The V and J genes are TRBV7-9 and TRBJ2-5; 8 nucleotides line up with TRBD2. The DNA matches TRBJ2-7 better at its end, which makes the J call doubtful. The CDR3 loop spans 14 amino acids. Germline values: CDR1 SEHNR, CDR2 FQNEAQ (reference sequence). The CDR3 region has the DNA TGTGCCAGCAGCTCTAGCGGGCGGCCCTACGAGCAGTACTTC. Translated, it gives CASSSSGRPYEQYF.

The gene calls are TRBV5-1 and TRBJ2-2; possibly TRBD2 for D (6 bases). The CDR3 sequence is 16 residues long. The ends were cut back, 0 bases at V and 6 bases at J, with 15 bases in the middle. The germline V gene encodes CDR1 SGHRS and CDR2 YFSETQ. The CDR3, as DNA: TGCGCCAGCAGCTTGGCCGCCCCCGGGGAGGCCGGGGAGCTGTTTTTT. Residues: CASSLAAPGEAGELFF. The variable domain in full, with the rest retrieved from reference TRBV5-1 and TRBJ2-2, is KAGVTQTPRYLIKTRGQQVTLSCSPISGHRSVSWYQQTPGQGLQFLFEYFSETQRNKGNFPGRFSGRQFSNSRSEMNVSTLELGDSALYLCASSLAAPGEAGELFFGEGSRLTVL.

V gene TRBV11-1 combines with J gene TRBJ1-3; tentatively, D is TRBD1 (5 bases). Trimming left V 6 bases short and J 1 base short, with 16 bases between. CDR1 SGHAT and CDR2 FQDESV come from the germline V gene (reference sequence). The CDR3 spans 16 residues. In DNA, the CDR3 is TGTGCCAGCAGTTCAGGGCCGTGGAGTTCTGGAAACACCATATATTTT. Amino acid sequence: CASSSGPWSSGNTIYF.

The CDR3 nucleotides are TGTGCCTGGAGTGTACCGGGAATAACGTACGAGCAGTACTTC. Amino acid sequence: CAWSVPGITYEQYF. The chain combines TRBV30 with TRBJ2-5; tentatively, D is TRBD2 (5 bases). The better agreement between TRBJ2-7 and the DNA end casts doubt on the J call. The CDR3 runs to 14 residues. Germline values: CDR1 GTSNPN, CDR2 SVGIG (reference sequence).

This sequence joins TRBV2 and TRBJ2-3; 9 nucleotides line up with TRBD2. Germline values: CDR1 SNHLY, CDR2 FYNNEI. After removal of 3 bases from V and 5 bases from J, the junction contained 6 bases not matched to a gene. The CDR3 contains 15 residues. CDR3 nucleotides: TGTGCCAGCAGTGACTGGCAGACTAGCGGAGATACGCAGTATTTT. Translating it yields CASSDWQTSGDTQYF.

The V and J genes are TRBV19 and TRBJ2-1, with 15 bases lining up with TRBD2. The CDR3 spans 17 residues. The V gene end was trimmed by 3 bases and the J gene end by 8 bases; junction bases not matched to a gene: 8. Germline-derived CDR1 and CDR2 are LNHDA and SQIVND (reference sequence). The CDR3 is CASSMLGLAGGTHEQFF. CDR3 sequence (DNA): TGTGCCAGTAGTATGCTTGGACTAGCGGGAGGGACCCATGAGCAGTTCTTC.

The chain combines TRBV2 with TRBJ1-5; TRBD1 agrees at 7 bases. The CDR3 loop spans 13 amino acids. The germline gives CDR1 SNHLY, CDR2 FYNNEI. With 7 bases clipped from V and 5 bases from J, the junction kept 5 bases outside the gene matches. CDR3 in amino acids: CASNTGDYQPQHF. The CDR3 bases are TGTGCCAGCAATACAGGGGATTATCAGCCCCAGCATTTT. The full variable domain, with the rest looked up from reference TRBV2 and TRBJ1-5, is EPEVTQTPSHQVTQMGQEVILRCVPISNHLYFYWYRQILGQKVEFLVSFYNNEISEKSEIFDDQFSVERPDGSNFTLKIRSTKLEDSAMYFCASNTGDYQPQHFGDGTRLSIL.

The genes are TRBV4-1 and TRBJ2-7; the D gene is possibly TRBD2 (6 bases). With 0 bases removed from V and 2 bases from J, the gap between germline ends came to 11 bases. The CDR3 has 15 amino acids. From germline, CDR1 is MGHRA and CDR2 YSYEKL. The CDR3 region has the DNA TGCGCCAGCAGCCAAGAGGGATTAGCGGCCTACGAGCAGTACTTC. Residues: CASSQEGLAAYEQYF.

The V call is TRBV11-2, the J call TRBJ2-3, with 7 bases aligning to TRBD1. Germline V lookup: CDR1 SGHAT, CDR2 FQNNGV. This CDR3 spans 13 amino acids. V dropped 6 bases and J dropped 4; count of bases not matched to a gene: 4. CDR3 in amino acids: CASRRQGADTQYF. In nucleotides, the CDR3 is TGTGCCAGCAGACGACAGGGAGCAGATACGCAGTATTTT.

J is TRBJ2-1 and V is TRBV6-5; possibly TRBD2 for D (5 bases). Per germline, CDR1 MNHEY and CDR2 SVGAGI. V was clipped by 5 bases and J by 10 bases, with 15 bases between them. CDR3 size: 13 residues. The CDR3, as DNA: TGTGCCAGCAGTCGCGGGCTCGACGCGGAGCAGTTCTTC. As protein: CASSRGLDAEQFF.

This chain connects TRBV9 to TRBJ2-2; TRBD2 matches at 8 bases. This CDR3 has 16 residues. Germline V gene data show CDR1 as SGDLS and CDR2 as YYNGEE. V lost 4 bases to trimming and J lost 3 bases; unmatched junction nucleotides: 8. This chain's CDR3 is CASSTTSGPDTGELFF. In nucleotides, the CDR3 is TGTGCCAGCAGCACTACTAGCGGCCCGGACACCGGGGAGCTGTTTTTT.

This clone was counted a few times. V is TRBV11-2 and J is TRBJ1-4; TRBD1 matches 10 bases. V dropped 0 bases and J dropped 8; count of bases not matched to a gene: 3. CDR1 and CDR2 (germline): SGHAT, FQNNGV. CDR3 length: 15 amino acids. The CDR3 DNA sequence: TGTGCCAGCAGCTTAGACGGGACAGGGGTCGAAAAACTGTTTTTT. This sequence encodes CASSLDGTGVEKLFF.

This rearrangement joins TRBV7-8 to TRBJ2-2; 9 bases are a match to TRBD2. Germline V lookup: CDR1 SGHVS, CDR2 FQNEAQ. CDR3 length equals 19 residues. V dropped 1 base and J dropped 4; count of bases not matched to a gene: 13. This chain's CDR3 is CASSLVRVREGLSTGELFF. The CDR3 coding sequence is TGTGCCAGCAGCTTAGTCCGTGTGCGGGAGGGCCTGAGCACCGGGGAGCTGTTTTTT. Full variable domain (outside the CDR3, taken from reference TRBV7-8 and TRBJ2-2): GAGVSQSPRYKVAKRGQDVALRCDPISGHVSLFWYQQALGQGPEFLTYFQNEAQLDKSGLPSDRFFAERPEGSVSTLKIQRTQQEDSAVYLCASSLVRVREGLSTGELFFGEGSRLTVL.

The genes are TRBV7-9 and TRBJ2-2; D gene uncertain. Trimming pared 5 bases from V and 7 bases from J, leaving 8 bases between. This CDR3 region has 12 residues. Germline V gives CDR1 SEHNR, CDR2 FQNEAQ (reference sequence). CDR3 DNA: TGTGCCAGCAGCCAGGTGGACGGGGAGCTGTTTTTT. It encodes CASSQVDGELFF.

The CDR3 spells CASSELAGGIYEQYF. In DNA form, the CDR3 reads TGTGCCAGCAGCGAACTAGCGGGAGGGATCTACGAGCAGTACTTC. The gene calls are TRBV2 and TRBJ2-7; 13 positions agree with TRBD2. Germline V CDR1 and CDR2: SNHLY, FYNNEI. The CDR3 runs to 15 residues. J lost 3 bases, V lost 6 bases, and 5 bases had no gene match.

This sequence joins TRBV2 and TRBJ2-3; TRBD2 matches 14 bases. This CDR3 spans 14 amino acids. The V segment lost 6 bases and the J segment 5 bases; nucleotides outside the gene matches: 1. Germline CDR1 reads SNHLY; CDR2 reads FYNNEI. The chain's CDR3 is CASRGTSGRDTQYF. The CDR3 DNA follows: TGTGCCAGCAGAGGGACTAGCGGGAGAGATACGCAGTATTTT.

The sample holds one count of this clone. The CDR3 here is CASSGLGAGAGEQYF. The CDR3 nucleotides are TGCGCCAGCAGTGGTTTAGGGGCGGGAGCGGGCGAGCAGTACTTC. The chain has TRBV10-2 and TRBJ2-7, with TRBD2 matching 7 bases. The CDR3 runs 15 residues. V was clipped by 4 bases and J by 6 bases; unmatched bases: 12. The germline CDR1 and CDR2 sequences are WSHSY and SAAADI.

The chain has TRBV9 and TRBJ1-1; 8 nucleotides agree with TRBD1. Looked up from germline, CDR1 is SGDLS and CDR2 is YYNGEE. V was pared by 5 bases and J by 0 bases, with 6 bases of the junction left unmatched. The CDR3 is 15 amino acids. Here the CDR3 reads CASSRRQGLNTEAFF. The CDR3, as DNA: TGTGCCAGCAGTAGGAGACAGGGGTTGAACACTGAAGCTTTCTTT.

This rearrangement joins TRBV7-2 to TRBJ2-2; perhaps TRBD1 as D (6 bases). In germline, CDR1 is SGHTA, CDR2 FQGNSA. With 5 bases removed from V and 0 bases from J, the gap between germline ends came to 16 bases. This CDR3 comprises 17 residues. In DNA form, the CDR3 reads TGTGCCAGCAGCATCGACAGGCCCCTCGCGAACACCGGGGAGCTGTTTTTT. It specifies CASSIDRPLANTGELFF.

The V call is TRBV2, the J call TRBJ2-2; D might be TRBD1 (6 bases). V gave up 6 bases and J gave up 2 bases, with 22 bases separating them. This CDR3 is built from 18 residues. CDR1 is SNHLY, CDR2 FYNNEI, per germline. As DNA, the CDR3 is TGTGCCAGCAGAAGAGGGGGTTTTTGGAGACGAAACACCGGGGAGCTGTTTTTT. Translating it yields CASRRGGFWRRNTGELFF.

The CDR3 reads CASSERQGFQPQHF. The CDR3 DNA reads TGTGCCAGCAGTGAACGACAGGGGTTTCAGCCCCAGCATTTT. The V gene is TRBV6-1, the J gene TRBJ1-5; 8 bases align to TRBD1. Trimming cost V 2 bases and J 6 bases; bases outside gene matches: 3. The germline V gene encodes CDR1 MNHNS and CDR2 SASEGT. CDR3 length equals 14 residues.

The chain employs TRBV6-5 and TRBJ1-3, with D maybe TRBD1 (5 bases). The CDR3 is 16 residues long. V was pared by 0 bases and J by 1 base, with 10 bases between. Germline-derived CDR1 and CDR2 are MNHEY and SVGAGI. The CDR3 nucleotides are TGTGCCAGCAGTTACTCGAACCGGGGGTCTGGAAACACCATATATTTT. Protein sequence: CASSYSNRGSGNTIYF.

This clone was recorded a few times. The chain links TRBV4-1 to TRBJ1-2, with D hard to call. The V end lost 0 bases, the J end lost 4 bases, and 6 bases lay between the germline ends. Germline V gives CDR1 MGHRA, CDR2 YSYEKL. The CDR3 covers 13 residues. Here the CDR3 reads CASSQDSSYGYTF. The CDR3 DNA reads TGCGCCAGCAGCCAAGACAGTTCCTATGGCTACACCTTC.

This clone has only one observation. The rearrangement joins TRBV9 to TRBJ2-1; 8 nucleotides line up with TRBD1. After removal of 0 bases from V and 13 bases from J, the junction contained 3 bases not matched to a gene. CDR1 is SGDLS, CDR2 YYNGEE, per germline. CDR3 size: 12 residues. CDR3 nucleotide sequence: TGTGCCAGCAGCGTAGCTCAGGGGGCCCAGTTCTTC. Its translation: CASSVAQGAQFF.

This chain uses TRBV6-1 with TRBJ1-3, with TRBD1 matching over 8 bases. V shed 3 bases and J 8 bases; nucleotides not matched to a gene: 15. CDR3 length: 17 residues. Germline-derived CDR1 and CDR2 are MNHNS and SASEGT. The CDR3 here is CASSEGSRDRIRDTIYF. Here the CDR3 DNA reads TGTGCCAGCAGTGAGGGGAGCCGGGACAGGATTCGTGACACCATATATTTT.

This clone was recorded only once. The chain joins TRBV6-1 to TRBJ2-3, with a weak D call TRBD1 (7 bases). The germline V gene encodes CDR1 MNHNS and CDR2 SASEGT. V was cut by 2 bases and J by 5 bases, with 14 bases left in between. The CDR3 loop spans 15 amino acids. CDR3 loop: CASSESPGGLDTQYF. The CDR3 DNA is TGTGCCAGCAGTGAATCACCAGGGGGGTTAGATACGCAGTATTTT.

This chain links TRBV19 with TRBJ2-7, with TRBD1 matching over 7 bases. Germline V gives CDR1 LNHDA, CDR2 SQIVND (reference sequence). After removal of 7 bases from V and 3 bases from J, the junction contained 6 bases not matched to a gene. The CDR3 is 13 residues long. Here the CDR3 reads CASTNRGGYEQYF. DNA of the CDR3: TGTGCCAGTACCAACAGGGGTGGCTACGAGCAGTACTTC.